The clone carrying this TCR beta chain showed up just once. These data belong to a study of technical replicates of blood from a handful of donors. The length of the CDR3 is 15 residues. Trimming removed 6 bases from V and 5 bases from J; junction bases left unmatched: 12. Germline V gene sequence: CDR1 SGHTA, CDR2 FQGNSA. Using immunoSEQ multiplex PCR, the repertoire was profiled, and TCRdb retains in-frame clones only, with some absent. The table records around 65,000 clones, roughly 86% of them present only once. The genes are TRBV7-2 and TRBJ2-5; 7 bases align to TRBD2. Specimen: PBMCs. The TCR was taken from a human donor in good health. Some clones in this sample may be carry-over from other donors' samples. As DNA, the CDR3 is TGTGCCAGCAGTTTAATGTTCGGGGGAGGGGAGACCCAGTACTTC. This codes for CASSLMFGGGETQYF. The full variable domain, rest sourced from reference TRBV7-2 and TRBJ2-5, is GAGVSQSPSNKVTEKGKDVELRCDPISGHTALYWYRQSLGQGLEFLIYFQGNSAPDKSGLPSDRFSAERTGGSVSTLTIQRTQQEDSAVYLCASSLMFGGGETQYFGPGTRLLVL.